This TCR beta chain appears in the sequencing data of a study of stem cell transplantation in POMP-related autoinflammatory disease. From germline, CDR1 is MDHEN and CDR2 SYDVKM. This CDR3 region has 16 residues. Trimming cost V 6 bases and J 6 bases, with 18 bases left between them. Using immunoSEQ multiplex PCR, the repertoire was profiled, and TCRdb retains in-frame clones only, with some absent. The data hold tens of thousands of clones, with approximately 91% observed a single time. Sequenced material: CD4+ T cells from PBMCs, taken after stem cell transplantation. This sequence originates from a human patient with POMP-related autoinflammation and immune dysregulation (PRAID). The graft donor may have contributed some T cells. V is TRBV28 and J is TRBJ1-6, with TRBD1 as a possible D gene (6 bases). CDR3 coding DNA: TGTGCCAGCAGGTTTATGGGAGGAGGGGGTAATTCACCCCTCCACTTT. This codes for CASRFMGGGGNSPLHF.